This T cell receptor beta chain was sequenced for a study of cytomegalovirus exposure and HLA in healthy donors. Study context: Later analysis reported that the roughly 120 validation repertoires shared the platform of the approximately 690 first-cohort repertoires. General study points: Both high specificity and high sensitivity reportedly marked the classifier's diagnosis of cytomegalovirus status. Among TCR beta chains, those listed as cytomegalovirus-associated numbered over 150. A later analysis found first-cohort TCR clusters tended to co-occur in the 120 or so validation repertoires.

This table comes from immunoSEQ multiplex PCR, and its TCRdb copy is limited to in-frame clones, with some not included. This repertoire shows about 330,000 clones, 70% to 90% found once; its top ten account for around 0.84%. Comment on this clone: Its antigen is currently unknown.

Specimen: PBMCs. This receptor was taken from a woman under 30 in good health and CMV-seronegative.

In DNA, the CDR3 is TGTGCCACCAGCAGAGCAGGGCCAGTGAAGGCCAATGAGCAGTTCTTC. Its translation: CATSRAGPVKANEQFF. V gene TRBV15 combines with J gene TRBJ2-1, with TRBD1 as a possible D gene (5 bases). Germline-derived CDR1 and CDR2 are LNHNV and YYDKDF (reference sequence). V gave up 1 base and J gave up 6 bases, with 16 bases separating them. This CDR3 is 16 amino acids long.